This T cell receptor (beta chain) was identified during a study of human T cells and chemical hapten exposure. The study, taken as a whole, reports: Expanded TCRs showed more large CDR3 clusters than pre-sensitization or healthy control sets.

This clonotype was detected a few times. Its specificity is unknown. TCRdb reprocessed the RACE reads with MiXCR, giving one entry per CDR3 protein. The sample records 75,000 to 100,000 distinct CDR3 sequences, 9.5% to 15% being singletons. Noted time point: patch test 1, 2 weeks after DPC sensitization. As for treatment: therapeutic diphenylcyclopropenone sensitization with weekly scalp DPC. The germline V gene has CDR1 SGHVS and CDR2 FQNEAQ. Trimming left V 3 bases short and J 4 bases short, with 7 bases between. The CDR3 loop spans 13 amino acids. This chain joins TRBV7-8 and TRBJ1-3; a weak D match, TRBD1 (5 bases). The receptor's source is a middle-aged woman with alopecia areata. Some clones in this sample may be carry-over from other donors' samples. The sequences come from whole blood, collected in connection with sensitization to the hapten diphenylcyclopropenone (DPC). Written as DNA, the CDR3 is TGTGCCAGCAGCTTCCCAGGGGGAAACACCATATATTTT. Amino acid sequence: CASSFPGGNTIYF.